Following are 32 T cell receptor beta chains from one sample sequenced in a study of PD-1 blockade in classical Hodgkin lymphoma (TCRdb year 2020). The sample's time point, from its label and the paper: cycle 4 day 1 (C4D1), after 6 weeks of nivolumab. Every trial patient had relapsed after autologous stem cell transplantation, and cohorts A, B and C differed in prior brentuximab vedotin exposure. Libraries were constructed by the immunoSEQ multiplex PCR assay. TCRdb limited this immuneACCESS table to in-frame rearrangements with V and J called. A share of clones is missing; checked studies link under half to unresolved V genes, and the rest is unexplained. The sample has around 24,000 clones on record, roughly 86% of them singletons. The ten largest account for roughly a fifth of the sample. The source material was peripheral blood mononuclear cells (PBMCs), sampled before the fourth cycle of nivolumab. These receptors were obtained from a human donor with classical Hodgkin lymphoma.

V is TRBV27 and J is TRBJ2-7; 7 positions match TRBD2. The CDR3 has 15 residues. Germline V lookup: CDR1 MNHEY, CDR2 SMNVEV (reference sequence). The junction had 10 bases not matched to a gene; V was cut back by 4 bases and J by 4 bases. The CDR3 DNA sequence: TGTGCCAGCAGTTCAAGGGCGGGAGTCGGGTACGAGCAGTACTTC. Residues: CASSSRAGVGYEQYF.

This clone appeared a single time. The CDR3 sequence: CASSEAFAGGLSDTQYF. The DNA for the CDR3 is TGTGCCAGCAGTGAAGCGTTTGCGGGGGGGCTTTCAGATACGCAGTATTTT. The chain recombines TRBV6-1 with TRBJ2-3; 9 bases map to TRBD2. This CDR3 is 17 amino acids long. V shed 0 bases and J 4 bases; nucleotides not matched to a gene: 8. From germline, CDR1 is MNHNS and CDR2 SASEGT.

The chain employs TRBV5-1 and TRBJ1-1; D is perhaps TRBD1 (6 bases). Deletions cut 5 bases from V and 5 bases from J, with 19 bases between. The CDR3 loop spans 15 amino acids. Germline CDR1 and CDR2: SGHRS and YFSETQ. CDR3 sequence (DNA): TGCGCCAGCAGGACCGGCGGGGGCGAGGGGACTGAAGCTTTCTTT. Translated, it gives CASRTGGGEGTEAFF.

Points on this clone: The same CDR3 arises from other DNA sequences in this sample as well. The rearrangement uses TRBV20-1 and TRBJ2-5; D remains ambiguous. Germline CDR1 reads DFQATT; CDR2 reads SNEGSKA (reference sequence). Trimming left V 0 bases short and J 4 bases short, with 0 bases between. This CDR3 contains 10 residues. Here the CDR3 reads CSAREETQYF. The CDR3 DNA reads TGCAGTGCTAGAGAAGAGACCCAGTACTTC.

The CDR3 here is CASSWGTSGGTDTQYF. For the CDR3, the DNA is TGTGCCAGCAGCTGGGGGACTAGCGGTGGCACAGATACGCAGTATTTT. The V call is TRBV5-5, the J call TRBJ2-3; TRBD2 aligns across 11 bases. The V and J ends lost 3 bases and 1 base, in that order; junction bases with no gene match: 4. The germline CDR1 and CDR2 sequences are SGHKS and YYEKEE (reference sequence). The CDR3 runs to 16 residues.

V and J are TRBV5-6 and TRBJ1-1, with a possible D match to TRBD1 (6 bases). CDR3 length: 14 amino acids. V lost 7 bases to trimming and J lost 4 bases, with 17 bases between them. CDR1 SGHDT and CDR2 YYEEEE come from the germline V gene. CDR3 sequence reads: CASFVRQGLTEAFF. The CDR3 coding sequence is TGTGCCAGCTTCGTTAGGCAGGGGCTCACTGAAGCTTTCTTT.

This chain connects TRBV27 to TRBJ2-5, with 13 positions matching TRBD2. The V segment lost 5 bases and the J segment 4 bases; nucleotides outside the gene matches: 10. The CDR3 covers 17 residues. Per the germline V gene, CDR1 is MNHEY and CDR2 is SMNVEV (reference sequence). CDR3 sequence: CASSANPLAGGGETQYF. The CDR3 nucleotides read TGTGCCAGCAGTGCAAATCCACTAGCGGGAGGGGGAGAGACCCAGTACTTC.

The chain couples TRBV2 to TRBJ2-7; D might be TRBD1 or TRBD2, each matching 5 bases. CDR1 and CDR2 from the germline V gene are SNHLY and FYNNEI. Trimming stripped 5 bases from V and 7 bases from J, with 18 bases between. This CDR3 is 14 amino acids long. Here the CDR3 reads CASSRDGALGEQYF. For the CDR3, the DNA is TGTGCCAGCAGTCGGGACGGGGCTTTGGGGGAGCAGTACTTC.

V usage is TRBV29-1 and J usage is TRBJ1-2; the match to TRBD1 covers 8 bases. The CDR3 is made up of 18 amino acids. The germline V gene has CDR1 SQVTM and CDR2 ANQGSEA. Trimming cost V 2 bases and J 8 bases; bases outside gene matches: 22. The CDR3: CSVELRTPGGIRSGGYTF. In DNA, the CDR3 is TGCAGCGTTGAACTGCGGACCCCAGGGGGCATACGATCGGGAGGCTACACCTTC. Complete variable domain (other parts from reference TRBV29-1 and TRBJ1-2): SAVISQKPSRDICQRGTSLTIQCQVDSQVTMMFWYRQQPGQSLTLIATANQGSEATYESGFVIDKFPISRPNLTFSTLTVSNMSPEDSSIYLCSVELRTPGGIRSGGYTFGSGTRLTVV.

This chain joins TRBV21-1 and TRBJ1-5; TRBD1 is the table's D call, not checked against the DNA. TRBV21-1 is a documented pseudogene. The CDR3 has 14 amino acids. CDR3 DNA sequence: TGTACCGGGACAGGGGTCAATAGCAATCAGCCCCAGCATTTT. This codes for CTGTGVNSNQPQHF.

The chain has TRBV21-1 and TRBJ2-5. TRBV21-1 is described as a pseudogene. The CDR3 has 16 amino acids. The CDR3 loop is CASHAEGHTGSETQYF. The CDR3 bases are TGTGCCAGCCATGCGGAGGGACATACTGGATCAGAGACCCAGTACTTC.

The rearrangement links TRBV5-4 to TRBJ2-1; D is ambiguous. The length of the CDR3 is 16 residues. Germline CDR1 is SGHNT and CDR2 is YYREEE (reference sequence). Trimming removed 2 bases from V and 2 bases from J, with 14 bases in between. CDR3 sequence reads: CASSLDGLHAYNEQFF. DNA for the CDR3: TGTGCCAGCAGCTTAGACGGCCTCCACGCCTACAATGAGCAGTTCTTC. Drawing the rest from reference TRBV5-4 and TRBJ2-1, the complete variable domain is ETGVTQSPTHLIKTRGQQVTLRCSSQSGHNTVSWYQQALGQGPQFIFQYYREEENGRGNFPPRFSGLQFPNYSSELNVNALELDDSALYLCASSLDGLHAYNEQFFGPGTRLTVL.

In this sample, this clone turned up a few times. The chain combines TRBV7-9 with TRBJ1-3; D uncertain. Germline-derived CDR1 and CDR2 are SEHNR and FQNEAQ (reference sequence). The CDR3 runs 12 residues. With 1 base removed from V and 7 bases from J, the gap between germline ends came to 5 bases. The CDR3 DNA reads as TGTGCCAGCAGCTTAGGGCCCAACACCATATATTTT. As protein: CASSLGPNTIYF.

This clone was counted a single time. V gene TRBV5-4 combines with J gene TRBJ2-2, with TRBD1 as a possible D gene (5 bases). This CDR3 region has 16 residues. Germline V gene lookup returns CDR1 SGHNT and CDR2 YYREEE (reference sequence). The V and J ends lost 4 bases and 0 bases respectively, with 13 bases between them. CDR3 in amino acids: CASSGAGGTNTGELFF. CDR3 coding DNA: TGTGCCAGCAGCGGGGCTGGCGGAACGAACACCGGGGAGCTGTTTTTT.

The sample holds one count of this clone. V is TRBV5-8 and J is TRBJ1-2; tentative D call: TRBD1 (5 bases). The CDR3 is 13 residues long. Trimming took off 3 bases at V and 4 bases at J, with 10 bases between the two ends. CDR1 and CDR2 (germline): SGHTS, YDEGEE. The DNA of the CDR3 is TGTGCCAGCAGCTCCCACAGGATCTATGGCTACACCTTC. Amino acids: CASSSHRIYGYTF.

The chain combines TRBV7-8 with TRBJ2-1; 7 nucleotides agree with TRBD1. CDR1 is SGHVS and CDR2 is FQNEAQ in the germline V gene. The CDR3 is 16 amino acids. J gave up 4 bases and V 5 bases, and 11 bases lay outside the gene matches. The CDR3 nucleotides read TGTGCCAGCAGCCGGAGCCGGGACAGACTATACAATGAGCAGTTCTTC. Amino acids: CASSRSRDRLYNEQFF.

J is TRBJ1-1 and V is TRBV5-5; possibly TRBD1 for D (5 bases). CDR3 length: 15 amino acids. The V end lost 1 base, the J end lost 0 bases, and 10 bases lay between the germline ends. Germline-derived CDR1 and CDR2 are SGHKS and YYEKEE (reference sequence). The CDR3 nucleotides are TGTGCCAGCAGCTTGTTCGACAGTATGAACACTGAAGCTTTCTTT. Its translation is CASSLFDSMNTEAFF. Filled out from reference TRBV5-5 and TRBJ1-1, the complete variable domain reads DAGVTQSPTHLIKTRGQQVTLRCSPISGHKSVSWYQQVLGQGPQFIFQYYEKEERGRGNFPDRFSARQFPNYSSELNVNALLLGDSALYLCASSLFDSMNTEAFFGQGTRLTVV.

The chain couples TRBV18 to TRBJ2-7; TRBD2 matches 15 bases. CDR3 length equals 17 residues. With 8 bases clipped from V and 2 bases from J, the junction kept 10 bases outside the gene matches. Germline loops: CDR1 KGHSH, CDR2 LQKENI. The CDR3 region has the DNA TGTGCCAGCAGCCCCGGACTAGCGGGAGGGATCGCCTACGAGCAGTACTTC. This sequence encodes CASSPGLAGGIAYEQYF.

This sequence joins TRBV6-1 and TRBJ2-2, with TRBD2 identical over 9 bases. Germline V CDR1 and CDR2: MNHNS, SASEGT. The CDR3 length is 16 residues. V lost 3 bases, J lost 4 bases, and 6 bases stayed unmatched. The CDR3 here is CASSDPRGGATGELFF. The CDR3 DNA is TGTGCCAGCAGTGATCCGCGGGGGGGAGCCACCGGGGAGCTGTTTTTT.

To note about this clone: Other nucleotide sequences from this sample produce the same CDR3. This sequence joins TRBV11-3 and TRBJ2-2; D unresolved. Germline V lookup: CDR1 SGHNT, CDR2 YENEEA. This CDR3 comprises 13 residues. V lost 5 bases and J 4 bases, leaving 8 bases between the germline ends. The CDR3 loop is CASSLDFTGELFF. CDR3 coding DNA: TGTGCCAGCAGCCTTGATTTCACCGGGGAGCTGTTTTTT.

This clone turned up a few times. The chain couples TRBV7-9 to TRBJ1-4, with D perhaps TRBD1 (6 bases). The CDR3 has 14 amino acids. CDR1 and CDR2 from the germline V gene are SEHNR and FQNEAQ (reference sequence). V lost 3 bases, J lost 7 bases, and 12 bases lay in between. CDR3 coding DNA: TGTGCCAGCAGCTTTGAGGGGGGAGGTGAAAAACTGTTTTTT. Its translation is CASSFEGGGEKLFF. Variable domain in full (rest from reference TRBV7-9 and TRBJ1-4): DTGVSQNPRHKITKRGQNVTFRCDPISEHNRLYWYRQTLGQGPEFLTYFQNEAQLEKSRLLSDRFSAERPKGSFSTLEIQRTEQGDSAMYLCASSFEGGGEKLFFGSGTQLSVL.

The CDR3 sequence is CASSFQGIRETQYF. DNA for the CDR3: TGTGCCAGCAGTTTTCAGGGGATTAGGGAGACCCAGTACTTC. The J gene is TRBJ2-5, the V gene TRBV28; D is perhaps TRBD1 (6 bases). This CDR3 contains 14 residues. V gave up 3 bases and J gave up 5 bases, with 13 bases separating them. Per germline, CDR1 MDHEN and CDR2 SYDVKM. The complete variable domain, with remaining parts taken from reference TRBV28 and TRBJ2-5, reads DVKVTQSSRYLVKRTGEKVFLECVQDMDHENMFWYRQDPGLGLRLIYFSYDVKMKEKGDIPEGYSVSREKKERFSLILESASTNQTSMYLCASSFQGIRETQYFGPGTRLLVL.

The rearrangement uses TRBV5-1 and TRBJ1-1; TRBD1 is a possible D gene (6 bases). There are 16 residues in the CDR3. Trimming pared 4 bases from V and 4 bases from J, leaving 20 bases between. Germline CDR1 reads SGHRS; CDR2 reads YFSETQ. The CDR3 sequence: CASSRELPGASTEAFF. The CDR3 coding sequence is TGCGCCAGCAGCCGTGAACTGCCAGGGGCCAGCACTGAAGCTTTCTTT.

J is TRBJ2-7 and V is TRBV19; 9 positions agree with TRBD1. Germline V lookup: CDR1 LNHDA, CDR2 SQIVND (reference sequence). The CDR3 has 14 residues. The J segment lost 5 bases and the V segment lost 3 bases, leaving 5 bases of the junction unmatched. This chain's CDR3 is CASSIYRGLNEQYF. The CDR3 DNA reads as TGTGCCAGTAGTATCTACAGGGGGCTCAACGAGCAGTACTTC.

The V gene is TRBV5-1, the J gene TRBJ2-7; D unclear. The CDR3 contains 16 residues. Germline CDR1 is SGHRS and CDR2 is YFSETQ. The germline V and J ends were trimmed by 4 bases and 4 bases, with 21 bases remaining between them. The CDR3 sequence is CASSGSRQLKGYEQYF. CDR3 nucleotides: TGCGCCAGCAGCGGCAGCCGGCAGTTAAAAGGGTACGAGCAGTACTTC.

The rearrangement joins TRBV2 to TRBJ1-2; 10 positions agree with TRBD1. This CDR3 has 16 residues. The germline gives CDR1 SNHLY, CDR2 FYNNEI. The trim removed 5 bases at V and 7 bases at J, leaving 13 bases unmatched. CDR3 sequence: CASSPGGQGRIGGYTF. The CDR3 DNA reads as TGTGCCAGCAGTCCCGGGGGACAGGGGAGGATAGGTGGCTACACCTTC.

V usage is TRBV10-3 and J usage is TRBJ2-7; 7 positions agree with TRBD1. The CDR3 loop spans 14 amino acids. Germline V gene data show CDR1 as ENHRY and CDR2 as SYGVKD. With V trimmed by 4 bases and J by 5 bases, 8 bases remained unmatched. CDR3 in amino acids: CAISGTGASDEQYF. DNA of the CDR3: TGTGCCATCAGTGGTACAGGGGCGTCGGACGAGCAGTACTTC.

The chain is built from TRBV28 and TRBJ2-2; D uncertain. V was clipped by 8 bases and J by 7 bases, with 8 bases between them. The CDR3 sequence is 11 residues long. Germline V lookup: CDR1 MDHEN, CDR2 SYDVKM. The CDR3 sequence is CASRLVGELFF. The CDR3 DNA follows: TGTGCCAGCCGGTTGGTCGGGGAGCTGTTTTTT.

The chain has TRBV5-1 and TRBJ2-3; D is ambiguous. The CDR3 spans 13 residues. Germline V gives CDR1 SGHRS, CDR2 YFSETQ. With 0 bases removed from V and 5 bases from J, the gap between germline ends came to 7 bases. CDR3 DNA sequence: TGCGCCAGCAGCTTGGCTCTCCGAGATACGCAGTATTTT. Its protein is CASSLALRDTQYF.

The chain couples TRBV19 to TRBJ2-1; D unresolved. This CDR3 contains 14 residues. Germline V gene lookup returns CDR1 LNHDA and CDR2 SQIVND (reference sequence). Trimming shortened V by 1 base and J by 6 bases, and 10 bases separated the two germline ends. The CDR3 is CASSIGKTVNEQFF. The CDR3, as DNA: TGTGCCAGTAGTATAGGGAAAACAGTCAATGAGCAGTTCTTC.

The gene calls are TRBV2 and TRBJ2-5, with TRBD2 identical over 8 bases. CDR3 length: 15 residues. Germline CDR1 SNHLY, CDR2 FYNNEI. J lost 1 base, V lost 3 bases, and 4 bases had no gene match. CDR3 in amino acids: CASSDALAAQETQYF. CDR3 DNA sequence: TGTGCCAGCAGTGATGCACTAGCGGCCCAAGAGACCCAGTACTTC.

This sequence joins TRBV20-1 and TRBJ1-1; D not certain. The CDR3 length is 11 residues. V was shortened by 3 bases and J by 10 bases, with 12 bases between the two germline ends. Germline values: CDR1 DFQATT, CDR2 SNEGSKA (reference sequence). The CDR3 region has the DNA TGCAGTGCTAGCCCCCCTGGACGAGCTTTCTTT. Protein product: CSASPPGRAFF.